The 9 T cell receptor beta chains presented below share a single source sample, sequenced in a study of vaccination and CD4 T cells after COVID-19. Described time point: late sampling 161 to 241 days after vaccination in a few convalescent patients. Stated treatment: approximately nine-day PBMC culture with coronavirus spike peptide pools or control peptides (ViraFEST assay). No cognate antigen is known for these TCRs. Oncomine TCR Beta short-read sequencing was applied to DNA from cultured CD4+ T cells. TCRdb independently ran MiXCR on the PCR reads; one entry per CDR3 protein. Here the sample spans tens of thousands of distinct CDR3 sequences, roughly 40% being singletons. The material was CD4+ T cells from blood, cultured in vitro, obtained about 7 months after SARS-CoV-2 vaccination. These receptor sequences come from a human donor who had recovered from COVID-19.

This chain connects TRBV20-1 to TRBJ1-1, with D unclear. Germline CDR1 DFQATT, CDR2 SNEGSKA (reference sequence). This CDR3 is 14 amino acids long. V gave up 3 bases and J gave up 0 bases, with 11 bases separating them. DNA of the CDR3: TGCAGTGCTAGTTCTAACAAGATGAACACTGAAGCTTTCTTT. Translation gives CSASSNKMNTEAFF.

In its sample, this clonotype was seen a few times. The CDR3 here is CSAATSANTGELFF. The DNA of the CDR3 is TGCAGTGCTGCGACTAGCGCCAACACCGGGGAGCTGTTTTTT. The chain has TRBV20-1 and TRBJ2-2; 8 bases are shared with TRBD2. The V and J ends lost 5 bases and 2 bases, in that order; junction bases with no gene match: 4. Germline V gene data show CDR1 as DFQATT and CDR2 as SNEGSKA (reference sequence). CDR3 length equals 14 residues.

The chain uses TRBV20-1 and TRBJ2-7; possibly TRBD1 for D (6 bases). CDR1 is DFQATT, CDR2 SNEGSKA, per germline (reference sequence). Trimming shortened V by 5 bases and J by 0 bases, and 11 bases separated the two germline ends. The CDR3 extends over 13 amino acids. The CDR3 reads CSAPDRSSYEQYF. In nucleotides, the CDR3 is TGCAGTGCTCCTGACAGGTCCTCCTACGAGCAGTACTTC.

This chain links TRBV20-1 with TRBJ2-3; 8 nucleotides match TRBD2. From germline, CDR1 is DFQATT and CDR2 SNEGSKA (reference sequence). V was pared by 2 bases and J by 9 bases, with 10 bases of the junction left unmatched. The CDR3 contains 14 residues. The CDR3 DNA reads as TGCAGTGCTAGACTCCTCAGCGGGAGTGACACGCAGTATTTT. Protein sequence: CSARLLSGSDTQYF.

This clonotype turned up a few times. The rearrangement joins TRBV6-1 to TRBJ2-5; the match to TRBD1 covers 9 bases. The trim removed 6 bases at V and 4 bases at J, leaving 6 bases unmatched. This CDR3 has 14 residues. The germline CDR1 and CDR2 sequences are MNHNS and SASEGT. The CDR3 reads CASSAGTGRETQYF. DNA of the CDR3: TGTGCCAGCAGCGCCGGGACAGGGAGAGAGACCCAGTACTTC.

The rearrangement links TRBV29-1 to TRBJ2-7, with D hard to call. The CDR3 contains 11 residues. V was shortened by 2 bases and J by 5 bases, with 7 bases between the two germline ends. The germline CDR1 and CDR2 sequences are SQVTM and ANQGSEA. The CDR3 spells CSVEFSDEQYF. In DNA, the CDR3 is TGCAGCGTTGAATTCTCTGACGAGCAGTACTTC.

The chain uses TRBV18 and TRBJ2-7; 7 nucleotides agree with TRBD2. This CDR3 has 15 amino acids. From germline, CDR1 is KGHSH and CDR2 LQKENI. With V trimmed by 3 bases and J by 3 bases, 8 bases remained unmatched. The CDR3 loop is CASSPAAGVIYEQYF. Written as DNA, the CDR3 is TGTGCCAGCTCACCGGCGGCGGGAGTGATCTACGAGCAGTACTTC.

This clonotype was seen a few times. One end of the junction is discordant with germline, which a read error may explain. The chain combines TRBV20-1 with TRBJ2-7, with D possibly called TRBD1 or TRBD2 (5 bases each). This CDR3 contains 15 residues. The germline V gene has CDR1 DFQATT and CDR2 SNEGSKA (reference sequence). CDR3 in DNA: TGCAGTGCCAGAGGGGCCGGGGCCAAGCCCTACGAGCAGTACTTC. Amino acids: CSARGAGAKPYEQYF.

This clonotype has more than one count but fewer than ten. V usage is TRBV20-1 and J usage is TRBJ2-1; D remains ambiguous. V lost 1 base to trimming and J lost 0 bases, with 13 bases between them. The CDR3 runs to 16 residues. In germline, CDR1 is DFQATT, CDR2 SNEGSKA (reference sequence). CDR3 residues: CSARVDEHRSYNEQFF. The DNA of the CDR3 is TGCAGTGCTAGAGTTGATGAACACCGCTCCTACAATGAGCAGTTCTTC.